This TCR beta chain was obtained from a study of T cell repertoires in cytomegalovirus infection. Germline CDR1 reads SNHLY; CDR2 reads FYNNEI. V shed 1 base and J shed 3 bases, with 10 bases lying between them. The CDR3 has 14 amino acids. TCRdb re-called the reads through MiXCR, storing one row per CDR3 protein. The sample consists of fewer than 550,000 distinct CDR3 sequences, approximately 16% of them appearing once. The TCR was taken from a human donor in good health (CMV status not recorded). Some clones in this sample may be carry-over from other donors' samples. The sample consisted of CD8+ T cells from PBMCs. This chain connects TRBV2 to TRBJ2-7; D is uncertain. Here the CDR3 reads CASSEGEESYEQYF. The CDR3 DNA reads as TGTGCCAGCAGTGAAGGCGAGGAAAGCTACGAGCAGTACTTC.